These 14 T cell receptor beta chains were sequenced from one sample in a study of blood T cell repertoires in COVID-19. Sequenced by immunoSEQ multiplex PCR; TCRdb stores in-frame clones only, minus some. The sample records 150,000 to 200,000 clones, roughly 82% being singletons. Sequencing input: peripheral blood. The receptors originated from a woman in her thirties with acute or convalescent COVID-19.

The chain is built from TRBV3-1 (or the pseudogene TRBV3-2) and TRBJ1-1, with D tentatively TRBD1 (6 bases). The germline V gene has CDR1 LGHDT and CDR2 YNNKEL (reference sequence). The V end lost 6 bases, the J end lost 7 bases, and 15 bases lay between the germline ends. CDR3 length: 13 residues. In nucleotides, the CDR3 is TGTGCCAGCAGTACCGGGGGGGGCCTTGAAGCTTTCTTT. As protein: CASSTGGGLEAFF.

The chain links TRBV30 to TRBJ1-3; possibly TRBD1 for D (5 bases). CDR3 length equals 14 residues. V lost 1 base, J lost 0 bases, and 7 bases lay in between. Germline lookup yields CDR1 GTSNPN and CDR2 SVGIG (reference sequence). Written as DNA, the CDR3 is TGTGCCTGGAGTGGGGGGGACTCTGGAAACACCATATATTTT. It codes for CAWSGGDSGNTIYF.

V is TRBV4-3 and J is TRBJ1-1; TRBD1 aligns across 10 bases. There are 15 residues in the CDR3. V shed 3 bases and J 6 bases; nucleotides not matched to a gene: 7. The germline gives CDR1 LGHNA, CDR2 YSLEER. The CDR3 nucleotides read TGCGCCAGCAGCCATCTAGGGACAGGGGTGGCTGAAGCTTTCTTT. Protein product: CASSHLGTGVAEAFF.

The chain uses TRBV2 and TRBJ1-1; no firm D call. The CDR3 is 13 amino acids. CDR1 is SNHLY, CDR2 FYNNEI, per germline. With 6 bases removed from V and 0 bases from J, the gap between germline ends came to 8 bases. The CDR3 nucleotides read TGTGCCAGCAGCTCCGGGTTGAACACTGAAGCTTTCTTT. Translating gives CASSSGLNTEAFF.

This clone showed up many times. The chain recombines TRBV6-5 with TRBJ1-5; D call uncertain. Germline V gene sequence: CDR1 MNHEY, CDR2 SVGAGI. There are 15 residues in the CDR3. V shed 2 bases and J shed 7 bases, with 15 bases lying between them. For the CDR3, the DNA is TGTGCCAGCAGTTACAACCGGGAGGTAAGGCAGCCCCAGCATTTT. It translates to CASSYNREVRQPQHF.

The chain carries TRBV28 and TRBJ1-2; a possible D gene is TRBD1 (6 bases). The length of the CDR3 is 14 residues. Trimming pared 5 bases from V and 6 bases from J, leaving 16 bases between. Germline loops: CDR1 MDHEN, CDR2 SYDVKM. CDR3: CASSLGPQGHGYTF. In DNA form, the CDR3 reads TGTGCCAGCAGTCTCGGCCCACAGGGTCATGGCTACACCTTC.

The rearrangement uses TRBV6-5 and TRBJ2-1; 14 positions agree with TRBD2. The V and J ends lost 1 base and 10 bases, in that order; junction bases with no gene match: 6. CDR1 and CDR2 from the germline V gene are MNHEY and SVGAGI. This CDR3 has 16 residues. CDR3 protein: CASSYLTSGGAREQFF. The DNA for the CDR3 is TGTGCCAGCAGTTACTTGACTAGCGGGGGGGCTCGGGAGCAGTTCTTC.

The chain is built from TRBV27 and TRBJ1-2, with D possibly being TRBD1 (6 bases). Looked up from germline, CDR1 is MNHEY and CDR2 is SMNVEV (reference sequence). This CDR3 has 13 residues. Trimming took off 8 bases at V and 2 bases at J, with 12 bases between the two ends. Here the CDR3 reads CASGTSLNYGYTF. The DNA of the CDR3 is TGTGCCAGCGGGACATCCTTAAACTATGGCTACACCTTC.

The chain carries TRBV4-1 and TRBJ1-6; D unclear. V gave up 4 bases and J gave up 1 base, with 5 bases separating them. The CDR3 loop spans 14 amino acids. Germline V gene sequence: CDR1 MGHRA, CDR2 YSYEKL. The CDR3 loop reads CASSPGSYNSPLHF. The CDR3, as DNA: TGCGCCAGCAGCCCAGGATCCTATAATTCACCCCTCCACTTT.

The rearrangement links TRBV9 to TRBJ1-1; 7 bases line up with TRBD1. The CDR3 runs to 12 residues. The V gene end was trimmed by 4 bases and the J gene end by 8 bases; junction bases not matched to a gene: 5. Germline V gene lookup returns CDR1 SGDLS and CDR2 YYNGEE. This chain's CDR3 is CASSQWTGEAFF. The CDR3 DNA reads TGTGCCAGCAGCCAATGGACAGGAGAAGCTTTCTTT.

The chain recombines TRBV7-9 with TRBJ2-7; a possible D gene is TRBD1 (5 bases). The CDR3 has 12 residues. Germline V gives CDR1 SEHNR, CDR2 FQNEAQ (reference sequence). V lost 5 bases and J lost 9, with 14 bases in between. The CDR3 reads CASSLSGWGQYF. The CDR3 DNA reads TGTGCCAGCAGCCTGTCAGGGTGGGGGCAGTACTTC.

This clone has a handful of counts. The chain employs TRBV4-1 and TRBJ1-4; D is perhaps TRBD1 (6 bases). Germline assignment: CDR1 MGHRA and CDR2 YSYEKL. CDR3 length: 15 amino acids. V was clipped by 6 bases and J by 7 bases, with 18 bases between them. The CDR3 coding sequence is TGCGCCAGCAGTCAGGTAGCCAGGGGTAGTGAAAAACTGTTTTTT. Translation gives CASSQVARGSEKLFF.

The V call is TRBV11-2, the J call TRBJ1-1; 12 bases match TRBD1. Germline CDR1 SGHAT, CDR2 FQNNGV. After removal of 5 bases from V and 0 bases from J, the junction contained 7 bases not matched to a gene. CDR3 length equals 17 residues. This CDR3 reads CASSPRDRGLVNTEAFF. The CDR3 nucleotides are TGTGCCAGCAGCCCCCGGGACAGGGGGCTTGTGAACACTGAAGCTTTCTTT.

This clone was picked up one time. The rearrangement links TRBV7-2 to TRBJ1-5, with TRBD1 matching over 9 bases. Trimming took 1 base from V and 6 from J; bases not matched to a gene: 7. Germline lookup yields CDR1 SGHTA and CDR2 FQGNSA. The CDR3 covers 16 residues. The CDR3 DNA reads TGTGCCAGCAGCTTAGGACCGGGACAGGGTGGTCAGCCCCAGCATTTT. It translates to CASSLGPGQGGQPQHF.